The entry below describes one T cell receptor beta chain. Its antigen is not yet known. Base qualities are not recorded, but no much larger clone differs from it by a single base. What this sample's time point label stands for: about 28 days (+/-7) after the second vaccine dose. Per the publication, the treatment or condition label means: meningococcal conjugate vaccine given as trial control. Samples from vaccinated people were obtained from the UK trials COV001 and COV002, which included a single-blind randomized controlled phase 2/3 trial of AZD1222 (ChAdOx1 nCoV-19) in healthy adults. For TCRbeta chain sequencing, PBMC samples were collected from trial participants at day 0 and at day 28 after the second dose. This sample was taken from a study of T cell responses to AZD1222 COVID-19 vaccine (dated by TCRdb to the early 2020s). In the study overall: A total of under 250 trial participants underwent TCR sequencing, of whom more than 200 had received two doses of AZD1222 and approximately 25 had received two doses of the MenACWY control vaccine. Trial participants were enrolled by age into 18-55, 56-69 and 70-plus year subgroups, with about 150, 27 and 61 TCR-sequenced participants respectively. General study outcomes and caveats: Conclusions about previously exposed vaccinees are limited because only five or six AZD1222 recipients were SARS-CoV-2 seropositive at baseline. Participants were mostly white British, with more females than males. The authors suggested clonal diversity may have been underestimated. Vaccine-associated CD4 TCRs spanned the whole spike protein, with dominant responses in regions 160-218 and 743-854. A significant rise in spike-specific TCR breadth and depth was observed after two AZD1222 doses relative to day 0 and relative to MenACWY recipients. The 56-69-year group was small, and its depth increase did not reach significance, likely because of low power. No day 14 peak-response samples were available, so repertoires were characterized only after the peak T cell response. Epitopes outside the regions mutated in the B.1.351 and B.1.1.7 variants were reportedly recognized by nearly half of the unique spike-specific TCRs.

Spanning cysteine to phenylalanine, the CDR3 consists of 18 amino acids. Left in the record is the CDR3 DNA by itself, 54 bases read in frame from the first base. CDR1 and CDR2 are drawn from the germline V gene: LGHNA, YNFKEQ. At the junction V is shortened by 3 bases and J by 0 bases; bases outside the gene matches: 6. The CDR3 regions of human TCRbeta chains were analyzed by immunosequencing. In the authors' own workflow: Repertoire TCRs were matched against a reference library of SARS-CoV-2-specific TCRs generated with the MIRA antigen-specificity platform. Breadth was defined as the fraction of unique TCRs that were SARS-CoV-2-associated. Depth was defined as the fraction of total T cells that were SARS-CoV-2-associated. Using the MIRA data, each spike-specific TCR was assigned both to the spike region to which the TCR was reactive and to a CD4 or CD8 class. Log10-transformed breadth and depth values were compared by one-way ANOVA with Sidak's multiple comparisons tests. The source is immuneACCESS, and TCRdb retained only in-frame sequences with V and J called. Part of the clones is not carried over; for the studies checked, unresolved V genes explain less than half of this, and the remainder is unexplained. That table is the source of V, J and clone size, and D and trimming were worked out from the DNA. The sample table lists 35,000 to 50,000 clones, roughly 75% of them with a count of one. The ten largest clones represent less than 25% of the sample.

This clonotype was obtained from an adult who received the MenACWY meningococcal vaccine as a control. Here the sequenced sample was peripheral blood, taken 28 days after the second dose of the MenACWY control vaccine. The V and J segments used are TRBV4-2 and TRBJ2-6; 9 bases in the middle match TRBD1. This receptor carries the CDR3 CASSHRRDRASGANVLTF. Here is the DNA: TGTGCCAGCAGCCACCGCCGGGACAGGGCCTCTGGGGCCAACGTCCTGACTTTC.